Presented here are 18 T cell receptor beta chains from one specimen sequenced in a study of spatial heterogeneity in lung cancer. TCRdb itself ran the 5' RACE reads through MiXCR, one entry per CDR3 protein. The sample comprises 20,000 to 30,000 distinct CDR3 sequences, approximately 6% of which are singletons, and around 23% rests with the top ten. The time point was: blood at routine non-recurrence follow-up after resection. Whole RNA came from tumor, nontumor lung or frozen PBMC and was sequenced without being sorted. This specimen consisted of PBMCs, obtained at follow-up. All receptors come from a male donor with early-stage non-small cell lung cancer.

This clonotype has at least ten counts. The CDR3 nucleotides read TGCGCCAGCAGCCCTCGTGGACTAGCTGTTCCAGATACGCAGTATTTT. This gives the protein CASSPRGLAVPDTQYF. The chain links TRBV5-1 to TRBJ2-3; 8 positions agree with TRBD2. The junction had 11 bases not matched to a gene; V was cut back by 4 bases and J by 4 bases. Germline V gene sequence: CDR1 SGHRS, CDR2 YFSETQ. The CDR3 runs 16 residues.

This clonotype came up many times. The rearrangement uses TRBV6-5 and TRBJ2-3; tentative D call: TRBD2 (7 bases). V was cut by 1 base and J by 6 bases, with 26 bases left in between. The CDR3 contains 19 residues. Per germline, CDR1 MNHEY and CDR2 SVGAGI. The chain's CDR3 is CASSYLRQAGAGEMDTQYF. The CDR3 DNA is TGTGCCAGCAGTTACTTGCGCCAGGCGGGGGCTGGGGAAATGGATACGCAGTATTTT.

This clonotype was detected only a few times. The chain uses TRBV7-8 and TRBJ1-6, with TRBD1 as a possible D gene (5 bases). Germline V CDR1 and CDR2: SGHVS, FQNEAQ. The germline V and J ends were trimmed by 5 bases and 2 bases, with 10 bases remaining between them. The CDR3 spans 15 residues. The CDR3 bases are TGTGCCAGCAGCCACGAGGACACCTATAATTCACCCCTCCACTTT. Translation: CASSHEDTYNSPLHF.

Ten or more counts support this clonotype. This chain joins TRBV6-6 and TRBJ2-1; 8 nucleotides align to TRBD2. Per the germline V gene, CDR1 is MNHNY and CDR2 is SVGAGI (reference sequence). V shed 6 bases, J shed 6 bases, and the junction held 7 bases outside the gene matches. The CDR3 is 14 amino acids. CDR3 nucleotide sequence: TGTGCCAGCAGCCCCGGGACTAGTGTCAATGAGCAGTTCTTC. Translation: CASSPGTSVNEQFF.

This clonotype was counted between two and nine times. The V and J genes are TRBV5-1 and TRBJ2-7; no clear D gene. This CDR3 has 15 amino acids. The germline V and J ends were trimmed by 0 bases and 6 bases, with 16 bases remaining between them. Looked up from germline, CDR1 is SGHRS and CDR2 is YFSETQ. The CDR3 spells CASSLGGGPSGEQYV. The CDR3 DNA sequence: TGCGCCAGCAGCTTGGGCGGCGGACCCTCCGGCGAGCAGTACGTC.

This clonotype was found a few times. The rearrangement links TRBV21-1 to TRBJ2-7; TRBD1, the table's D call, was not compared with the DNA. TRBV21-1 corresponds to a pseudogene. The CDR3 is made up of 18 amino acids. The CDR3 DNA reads TGTGCCAGCAGCAAAGGCCCTGTTTTCGGTTTGAACAGAGGGGAGCAGTACGTC. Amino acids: CASSKGPVFGLNRGEQYV.

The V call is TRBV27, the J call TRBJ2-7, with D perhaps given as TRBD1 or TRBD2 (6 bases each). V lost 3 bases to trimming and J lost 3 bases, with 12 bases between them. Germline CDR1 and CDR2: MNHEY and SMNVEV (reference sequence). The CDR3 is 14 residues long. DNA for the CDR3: TGTGCCAGCAGTTTCGGAGGGGGAAGCTACGAGCAGTACTTC. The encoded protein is CASSFGGGSYEQYF.

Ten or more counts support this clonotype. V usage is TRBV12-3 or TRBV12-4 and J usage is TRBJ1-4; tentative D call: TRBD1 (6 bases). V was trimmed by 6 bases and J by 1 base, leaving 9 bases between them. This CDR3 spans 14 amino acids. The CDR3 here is CASSLQGTNEKLFF. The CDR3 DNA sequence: TGTGCCAGCAGCCTACAGGGAACTAATGAAAAACTGTTTTTT.

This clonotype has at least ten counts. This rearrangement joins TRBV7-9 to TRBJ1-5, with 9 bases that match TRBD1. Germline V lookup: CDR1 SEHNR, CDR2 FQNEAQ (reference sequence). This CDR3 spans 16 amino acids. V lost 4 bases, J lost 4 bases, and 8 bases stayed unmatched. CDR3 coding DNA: TGTGCCAGCAGCTCGAACAGACAGGGGGGGAATCAGCCCCAGCATTTT. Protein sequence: CASSSNRQGGNQPQHF.

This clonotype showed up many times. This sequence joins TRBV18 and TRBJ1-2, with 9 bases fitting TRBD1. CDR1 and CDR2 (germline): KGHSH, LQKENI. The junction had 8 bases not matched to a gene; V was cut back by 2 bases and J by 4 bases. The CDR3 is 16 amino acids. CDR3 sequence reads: CASSPTLQGATYGYTF. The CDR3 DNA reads TGTGCCAGCTCACCAACATTACAGGGGGCCACCTATGGCTACACCTTC.

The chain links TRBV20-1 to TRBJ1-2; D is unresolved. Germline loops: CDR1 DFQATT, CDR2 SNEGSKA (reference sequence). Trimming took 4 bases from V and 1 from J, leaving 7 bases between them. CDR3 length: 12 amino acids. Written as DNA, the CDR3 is TGCAGTGCTAACGGAGATAACTATGGCTACACCTTC. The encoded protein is CSANGDNYGYTF.

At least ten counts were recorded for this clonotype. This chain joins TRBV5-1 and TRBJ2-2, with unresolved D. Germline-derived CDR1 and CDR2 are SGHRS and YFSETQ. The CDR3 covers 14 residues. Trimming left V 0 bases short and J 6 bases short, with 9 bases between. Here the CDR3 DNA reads TGCGCCAGCAGCTTGGCCGACCTTGCCGGGGAGCTGTTTTTT. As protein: CASSLADLAGELFF.

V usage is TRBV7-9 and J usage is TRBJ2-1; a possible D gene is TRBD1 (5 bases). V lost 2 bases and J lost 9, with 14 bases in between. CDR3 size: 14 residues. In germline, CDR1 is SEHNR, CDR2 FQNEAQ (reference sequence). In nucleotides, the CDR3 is TGTGCCAGCAGCTTAAAAGGAATAGACAGTGAGCAGTTCTTC. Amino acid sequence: CASSLKGIDSEQFF. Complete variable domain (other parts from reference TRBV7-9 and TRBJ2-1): DTGVSQNPRHKITKRGQNVTFRCDPISEHNRLYWYRQTLGQGPEFLTYFQNEAQLEKSRLLSDRFSAERPKGSFSTLEIQRTEQGDSAMYLCASSLKGIDSEQFFGPGTRLTVL.

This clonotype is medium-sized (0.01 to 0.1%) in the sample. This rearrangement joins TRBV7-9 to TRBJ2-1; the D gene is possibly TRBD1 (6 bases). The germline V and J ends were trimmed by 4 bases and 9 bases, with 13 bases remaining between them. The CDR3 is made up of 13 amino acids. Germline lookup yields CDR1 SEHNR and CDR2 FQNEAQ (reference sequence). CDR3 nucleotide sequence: TGTGCCAGCAGCTCGCAGGGGCTGGCTGAGCAGTTCTTC. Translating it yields CASSSQGLAEQFF.

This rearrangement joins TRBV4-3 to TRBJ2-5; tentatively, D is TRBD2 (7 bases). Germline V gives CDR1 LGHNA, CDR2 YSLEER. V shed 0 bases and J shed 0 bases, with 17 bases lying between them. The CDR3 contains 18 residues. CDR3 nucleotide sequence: TGCGCCAGCAGCCAAGATTTAAGGGGGGGGCCGGACCAAGAGACCCAGTACTTC. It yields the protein CASSQDLRGGPDQETQYF.

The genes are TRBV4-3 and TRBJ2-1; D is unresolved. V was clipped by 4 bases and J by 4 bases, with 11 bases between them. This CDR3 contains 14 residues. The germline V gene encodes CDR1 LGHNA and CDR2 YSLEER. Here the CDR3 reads CASSPILGYNEQFF. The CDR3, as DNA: TGCGCCAGCAGCCCAATACTCGGGTACAATGAGCAGTTCTTC.

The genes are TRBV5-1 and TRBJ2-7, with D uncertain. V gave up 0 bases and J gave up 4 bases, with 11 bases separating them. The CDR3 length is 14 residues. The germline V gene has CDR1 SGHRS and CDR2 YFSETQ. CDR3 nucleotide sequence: TGCGCCAGCAGCTTGGTTCTGGGATCATACGAGCAGTACTTC. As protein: CASSLVLGSYEQYF. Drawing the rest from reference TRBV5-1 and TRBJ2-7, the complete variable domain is KAGVTQTPRYLIKTRGQQVTLSCSPISGHRSVSWYQQTPGQGLQFLFEYFSETQRNKGNFPGRFSGRQFSNSRSEMNVSTLELGDSALYLCASSLVLGSYEQYFGPGTRLTVT.

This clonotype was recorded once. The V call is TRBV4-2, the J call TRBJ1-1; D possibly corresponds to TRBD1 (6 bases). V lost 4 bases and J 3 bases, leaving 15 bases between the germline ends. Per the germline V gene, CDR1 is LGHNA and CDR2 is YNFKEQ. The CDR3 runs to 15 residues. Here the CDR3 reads CASSPRGAGHTEAFF. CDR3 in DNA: TGTGCCAGCAGCCCAAGGGGGGCAGGGCACACTGAAGCTTTCTTT.